The 21 T cell receptor beta chains reported below all come from one sample, sequenced in a study of cytomegalovirus exposure and HLA in healthy donors. Primers included in the PCR were 60 Vbeta and 13 Jbeta primers. The protocol was immunoSEQ multiplex PCR, while the TCRdb copy is restricted to in-frame clones and leaves out a portion. This table holds more than 100,000 clones. Source material: PBMCs. These receptor sequences come from a man in his forties in good health and CMV-seronegative.

This chain joins TRBV5-6 and TRBJ1-1, with no clear D. This CDR3 has 14 amino acids. Between the trimmed V and J ends, which lost 2 bases and 6 bases, there was a span of 14 bases. Germline V gene lookup returns CDR1 SGHDT and CDR2 YYEEEE. The CDR3 bases are TGTGCCAGCAGCTTCCGGGTGAATCGATCTGAAGCTTTCTTT. Protein: CASSFRVNRSEAFF.

V is TRBV21-1 and J is TRBJ2-7; the table names TRBD1, a call not compared with the DNA. TRBV21-1 is a pseudogene. The CDR3 consists of 15 residues. DNA of the CDR3: TGTGCCAGCAACCGTGGGACAGAGAGCTCCTACGAGCAGTACTTC. Protein sequence: CASNRGTESSYEQYF.

The genes are TRBV5-1 and TRBJ1-2, with 8 bases lining up with TRBD1. This CDR3 is built from 14 residues. Germline CDR1 is SGHRS and CDR2 is YFSETQ. J lost 1 base, V lost 4 bases, and 3 bases had no gene match. CDR3 in DNA: TGCGCCAGCAGCACCGGACAGGGTAACTATGGCTACACCTTC. It yields the protein CASSTGQGNYGYTF.

The chain uses TRBV6-5 and TRBJ2-1; D unclear. The germline V and J ends were trimmed by 2 bases and 3 bases, with 8 bases remaining between them. CDR1 and CDR2 from the germline V gene are MNHEY and SVGAGI. The CDR3 is 14 residues long. The CDR3 bases are TGTGCCAGCAGTTACCCCCCACTCTACAATGAGCAGTTCTTC. It yields the protein CASSYPPLYNEQFF.

CDR3: CASSLGDRSYGYTF. CDR3 sequence (DNA): TGCGCCAGCAGCTTGGGGGACAGGAGCTATGGCTACACCTTC. The chain has TRBV5-1 and TRBJ1-2; TRBD1 matches 8 bases. V was pared by 0 bases and J by 4 bases, with 2 bases of the junction left unmatched. The CDR3 runs 14 residues. Germline assignment: CDR1 SGHRS and CDR2 YFSETQ.

This chain uses TRBV28 with TRBJ2-7; 9 bases agree with TRBD1. V gave up 5 bases and J gave up 6 bases; unmatched junction bases: 11. From germline, CDR1 is MDHEN and CDR2 SYDVKM. CDR3 size: 15 residues. The CDR3 here is CASSATGTGKVEQYF. The CDR3, as DNA: TGTGCCAGCAGTGCGACCGGGACAGGGAAAGTCGAGCAGTACTTC.

The chain employs TRBV30 and TRBJ1-3, with 8 bases identical to TRBD1. Losses at the gene ends were 4 bases for V and 4 bases for J; bases not matched to a gene: 6. Germline CDR1 GTSNPN, CDR2 SVGIG (reference sequence). The CDR3 spans 14 residues. The CDR3 protein is CAWNGQGWGNTIYF. The CDR3 DNA is TGTGCCTGGAACGGACAGGGCTGGGGAAACACCATATATTTT.

The chain recombines TRBV5-1 with TRBJ1-2; maybe TRBD1 (5 bases). The CDR3 runs to 15 residues. Germline CDR1 and CDR2: SGHRS and YFSETQ. V lost 0 bases and J lost 3, with 12 bases in between. CDR3 sequence: CASSLDGGMDYGYTF. The CDR3, as DNA: TGCGCCAGCAGCTTGGATGGGGGGATGGACTATGGCTACACCTTC.

The chain carries TRBV5-5 and TRBJ1-2; no clear D gene. V lost 7 bases and J lost 0, with 13 bases in between. Germline V CDR1 and CDR2: SGHKS, YYEKEE (reference sequence). This CDR3 has 14 amino acids. In DNA, the CDR3 is TGTGCCAGCCTCGTTGGCCCATCTAACTATGGCTACACCTTC. Protein product: CASLVGPSNYGYTF. The full variable domain, rest sourced from reference TRBV5-5 and TRBJ1-2, is DAGVTQSPTHLIKTRGQQVTLRCSPISGHKSVSWYQQVLGQGPQFIFQYYEKEERGRGNFPDRFSARQFPNYSSELNVNALLLGDSALYLCASLVGPSNYGYTFGSGTRLTVV.

This sequence joins TRBV13 and TRBJ2-5; D ambiguous. The ends were cut back, 4 bases at V and 5 bases at J, with 8 bases in the middle. The CDR3 has 12 amino acids. CDR1 PRHDT and CDR2 FYEKMQ come from the germline V gene (reference sequence). Here the CDR3 DNA reads TGTGCCAGCAGCTGGGCTGGGGAGACCCAGTACTTC. It specifies CASSWAGETQYF.

The V call is TRBV28, the J call TRBJ2-4; 7 bases are a match to TRBD1. With V trimmed by 8 bases and J by 5 bases, 6 bases remained unmatched. The CDR3 is 13 amino acids. From germline, CDR1 is MDHEN and CDR2 SYDVKM. CDR3 sequence: CASLDRDQNIQYF. The CDR3 DNA follows: TGTGCCAGCCTAGACAGGGATCAAAACATTCAGTACTTC.

J is TRBJ1-4 and V is TRBV20-1; D call uncertain. This CDR3 has 11 amino acids. Germline V gene data show CDR1 as DFQATT and CDR2 as SNEGSKA (reference sequence). The V gene lost 0 bases and the J gene lost 12 bases, with 8 bases spanning the gap. The CDR3 region has the DNA TGCAGTGCTAGAGATCTTGCGGAACTGTTTTTT. Translated, it gives CSARDLAELFF.

The chain is built from TRBV4-1 and TRBJ2-2; TRBD1 might be the D (6 bases). Trimming removed 0 bases at V and 5 bases at J, with 10 bases between. The CDR3 totals 15 residues. Germline V gives CDR1 MGHRA, CDR2 YSYEKL. The CDR3 spells CASSQEWGRTGELFF. The CDR3 DNA reads as TGCGCCAGCAGCCAAGAATGGGGGCGGACCGGGGAGCTGTTTTTT.

The chain links TRBV7-9 to TRBJ2-7; 9 bases align to TRBD1. V trimming: 1 base; J trimming: 12 bases; junction bases outside the gene matches: 4. CDR3 length: 12 amino acids. Germline-derived CDR1 and CDR2 are SEHNR and FQNEAQ (reference sequence). The CDR3 here is CASSLGDRVLYF. As DNA, the CDR3 is TGTGCCAGCAGCTTAGGGGACAGGGTCCTGTACTTC. Combining the CDR3 with reference TRBV7-9 and TRBJ2-7 gives the whole variable domain DTGVSQNPRHKITKRGQNVTFRCDPISEHNRLYWYRQTLGQGPEFLTYFQNEAQLEKSRLLSDRFSAERPKGSFSTLEIQRTEQGDSAMYLCASSLGDRVLYFGPGTRLTVT.

The chain uses TRBV11-2 and TRBJ2-3, with 7 bases identical to TRBD1. V shed 5 bases and J 1 base; nucleotides not matched to a gene: 15. CDR1 and CDR2 from the germline V gene are SGHAT and FQNNGV. The length of the CDR3 is 18 residues. The CDR3: CASSKDGRRDSRTDTQYF. The CDR3 DNA sequence: TGTGCCAGCAGCAAAGACGGCCGTAGGGACAGCCGCACAGATACGCAGTATTTT.

The chain couples TRBV28 to TRBJ2-2, with a possible D match to TRBD2 (6 bases). The V end was cut by 3 bases, the J end by 2 bases, with 10 bases between. The germline gives CDR1 MDHEN, CDR2 SYDVKM. This CDR3 is built from 15 residues. CDR3 coding DNA: TGTGCCAGCAGTTTGGAGGGTATTAACACCGGGGAGCTGTTTTTT. Its translation is CASSLEGINTGELFF.

The V and J genes are TRBV11-2 and TRBJ1-5; 9 bases match TRBD1. Germline-derived CDR1 and CDR2 are SGHAT and FQNNGV. The CDR3 has 18 amino acids. V lost 7 bases, J lost 1 base, and 14 bases stayed unmatched. CDR3 coding DNA: TGTGCCAGCAATTCGGGGAGGACCGGGACAGGGAGCAATCAGCCCCAGCATTTT. The encoded protein is CASNSGRTGTGSNQPQHF.

The chain carries TRBV2 and TRBJ1-5; 8 bases are shared with TRBD1. The germline V gene encodes CDR1 SNHLY and CDR2 FYNNEI. The V segment lost 5 bases and the J segment 6 bases; nucleotides outside the gene matches: 3. There are 13 residues in the CDR3. CDR3 sequence reads: CASSSTGVQPQHF. CDR3 coding DNA: TGTGCCAGCAGTTCGACAGGGGTTCAGCCCCAGCATTTT. Full variable domain (rest looked up from reference TRBV2 and TRBJ1-5): EPEVTQTPSHQVTQMGQEVILRCVPISNHLYFYWYRQILGQKVEFLVSFYNNEISEKSEIFDDQFSVERPDGSNFTLKIRSTKLEDSAMYFCASSSTGVQPQHFGDGTRLSIL.

The V call is TRBV6-5, the J call TRBJ2-7; tentative D call: TRBD2 (5 bases). The germline V gene encodes CDR1 MNHEY and CDR2 SVGAGI. This CDR3 comprises 16 residues. The V and J ends lost 0 bases and 2 bases respectively, with 14 bases between them. The CDR3 reads CASSYSGLGKTYEQYF. The CDR3 region has the DNA TGTGCCAGCAGTTACTCCGGACTGGGAAAGACCTACGAGCAGTACTTC.

The chain recombines TRBV11-2 with TRBJ2-2; tentative D call: TRBD2 (5 bases). Germline V gene lookup returns CDR1 SGHAT and CDR2 FQNNGV. Trimming took 2 bases from V and 6 from J, leaving 7 bases between them. The CDR3 is 13 amino acids. CDR3 region: CASSLIGAGELFF. The CDR3 coding sequence is TGTGCCAGCAGCTTAATCGGGGCCGGGGAGCTGTTTTTT.

The V and J genes are TRBV7-2 and TRBJ2-3; no reliable D call. Germline CDR1 reads SGHTA; CDR2 reads FQGNSA. This CDR3 region has 12 residues. The V end was cut by 4 bases, the J end by 5 bases, with 7 bases between. DNA for the CDR3: TGTGCCAGCAGCTCGTACGGAGATACGCAGTATTTT. Encoded protein: CASSSYGDTQYF. The complete variable domain, with remaining parts taken from reference TRBV7-2 and TRBJ2-3, reads GAGVSQSPSNKVTEKGKDVELRCDPISGHTALYWYRQSLGQGLEFLIYFQGNSAPDKSGLPSDRFSAERTGGSVSTLTIQRTQQEDSAVYLCASSSYGDTQYFGPGTRLTVL.